This T cell receptor beta chain was documented in a study of CD8 T cells in ankylosing spondylitis. This CDR3 comprises 16 residues. V lost 3 bases and J lost 0, with 13 bases in between. The germline gives CDR1 KGHSH, CDR2 LQKENI. There are a few counts of this clonotype. In TCRdb, the 5' RACE reads were re-called with MiXCR into one record per CDR3 protein. Here the sample spans approximately 250,000 distinct CDR3 sequences, roughly a tenth being singletons. J is TRBJ2-3 and V is TRBV18; a weak D match, TRBD1 (6 bases). The specimen sequenced was blood, either unsorted or a sorted T cell fraction (not recorded which). The TCR originated in a male donor with ankylosing spondylitis or in good health (not recorded which). The CDR3 sequence: CASSPGQSSSTDTQYF. The CDR3 nucleotides read TGTGCCAGCTCACCCGGACAGAGTTCTAGCACAGATACGCAGTATTTT.